A selection of T cell receptor beta chains follows, all from one sample in a study of identical twins. TCRdb reprocessed the 5' RACE reads via MiXCR and lists one record per CDR3 protein. In the table there are roughly 470,000 distinct CDR3 sequences, 14% of which are singletons. This sample was shared with a second study, whose subject was yellow fever vaccine responses in identical twins.

Sequenced sample: CD4+ T cells sorted from blood. All receptors come from a woman in her late teens or twenties in good health. Both conserved end residues are part of each CDR3. A D gene is named only where the DNA matches it firmly. Expanded clones are given a class, and other clones once, few, many or no size at all.

clone size	V gene	D gene	J gene	CDR3 DNA	CDR3 protein
.	TRBV15	TRBD2	TRBJ2-7	TGTGCCACCAGCGGCCTCGGGACTAGCGAGCAGTACTTC	CATSGLGTSEQYF
few	TRBV5-1	.	TRBJ2-3	TGCGCCAGCAGCGCAAATCCGGGACTCTACACAGATACGCAGTATTTT	CASSANPGLYTDTQYF
few	TRBV20-1	.	TRBJ2-1	TGCAGTGCCAGAAAGTTTTCAGGGACCCGTTTCGATGAGCAGTTCTTC	CSARKFSGTRFDEQFF
.	TRBV2	.	TRBJ1-1	TGTGCCTCGCACCCTCCCCCCGAGGACACTGAAGCTTTCTTT	CASHPPPEDTEAFF
few	TRBV6-5	TRBD1	TRBJ2-1	TGTGCCAGCAGTTACCTACCCGGGGACAGGGCGAATGACAATGAGCAGTTCTTC	CASSYLPGDRANDNEQFF
.	TRBV5-1	TRBD1	TRBJ2-4	TGCGCCAGCAGCTTGGGGGACAGACAAAACATTCAGTACTTC	CASSLGDRQNIQYF
few	TRBV7-9	.	TRBJ2-2	TGTGCCAGCAGCGGACACGCTGTGTCCGGGGAGCTGTTTTTT	CASSGHAVSGELFF
many	TRBV5-1	.	TRBJ1-1	TGCGCCAGCAGCTTGGAGGGGTCTTACACTGAAGCTTTCTTT	CASSLEGSYTEAFF
.	TRBV6-2/TRBV6-3	TRBD2	TRBJ2-3	TGTGCCAGCAGAGCCTGGACTAGCGGGCCTGGGGATACGCAGTATTTT	CASRAWTSGPGDTQYF
.	TRBV18	.	TRBJ1-1	TGTGCCAGCTCACCACCAAGCAGGGCCACTGAAGCTTTCTTT	CASSPPSRATEAFF
few	TRBV28	.	TRBJ2-7	TGTGCCGCCGGGGGCAGCTCCTACGAGCAGTACTTC	CAAGGSSYEQYF